This T cell receptor beta chain was retrieved from a study of T cell responses to AZD1222 COVID-19 vaccine. The CDR3 runs to 15 residues. Unmatched junction bases numbered 9, after V lost 5 bases and J lost 6 bases. From germline, CDR1 is KGHSH and CDR2 LQKENI. The method was immunoSEQ multiplex PCR; TCRdb's version includes in-frame clones alone and lacks a portion of them. The profile covers roughly 120,000 clones, with roughly 90% appearing a single time and roughly 3.6% taken by the ten largest. This TCR derives from an adult in good health. This sequence joins TRBV18 and TRBJ1-2; TRBD1 matches 10 bases. Sequencing was performed on peripheral blood, taken on day 0 of AZD1222 vaccination. The CDR3 sequence: CASSYTTGGRDGYTF. CDR3 DNA: TGTGCCAGCTCATACACGACAGGGGGCAGGGATGGCTACACCTTC.